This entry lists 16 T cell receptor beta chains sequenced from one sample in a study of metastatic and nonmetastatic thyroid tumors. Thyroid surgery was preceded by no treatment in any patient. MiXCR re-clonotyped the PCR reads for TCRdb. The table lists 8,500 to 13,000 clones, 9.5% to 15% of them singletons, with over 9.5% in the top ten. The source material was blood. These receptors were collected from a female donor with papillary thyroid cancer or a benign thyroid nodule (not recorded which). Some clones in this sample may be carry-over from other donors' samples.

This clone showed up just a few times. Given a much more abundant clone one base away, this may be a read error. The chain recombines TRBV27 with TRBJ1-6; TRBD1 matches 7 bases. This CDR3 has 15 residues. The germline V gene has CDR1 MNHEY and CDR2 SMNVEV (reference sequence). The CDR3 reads CASRRSGQTNSPLRF. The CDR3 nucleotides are TGTGCCAGCAGACGTTCGGGACAGACCAATTCACCCCTCCGCTTT.

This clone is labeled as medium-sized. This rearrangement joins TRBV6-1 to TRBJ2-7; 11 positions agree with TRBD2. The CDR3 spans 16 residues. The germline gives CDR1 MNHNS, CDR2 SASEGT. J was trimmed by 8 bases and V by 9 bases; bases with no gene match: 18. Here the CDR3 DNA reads TGTGCCAGGAGGGTTAGCGGGGGGGCAATTTTTGGGAAGCAGTACTTC. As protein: CARRVSGGAIFGKQYF.

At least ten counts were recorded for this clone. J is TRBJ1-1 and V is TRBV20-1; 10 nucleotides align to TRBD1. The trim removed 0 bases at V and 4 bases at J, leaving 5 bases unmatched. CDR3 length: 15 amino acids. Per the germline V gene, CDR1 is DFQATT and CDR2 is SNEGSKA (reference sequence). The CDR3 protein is CSARDPRTGGTEAFF. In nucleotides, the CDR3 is TGCAGTGCTAGAGACCCCCGGACAGGGGGCACTGAAGCTTTCTTT.

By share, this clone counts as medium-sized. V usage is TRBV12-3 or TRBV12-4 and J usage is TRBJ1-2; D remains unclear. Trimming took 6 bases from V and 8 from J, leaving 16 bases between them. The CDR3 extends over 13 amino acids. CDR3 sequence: CASSPSIRNGYTF. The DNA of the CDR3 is TGTGCCAGCAGCCCTTCAATCAGGAACGGCTACACCTTC.

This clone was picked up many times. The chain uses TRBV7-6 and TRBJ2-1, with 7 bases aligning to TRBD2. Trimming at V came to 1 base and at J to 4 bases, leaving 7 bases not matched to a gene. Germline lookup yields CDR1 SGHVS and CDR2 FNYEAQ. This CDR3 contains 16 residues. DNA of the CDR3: TGTGCCAGCAGCTTAGATACTGCGGGAGCTTACAATGAGCAGTTCTTC. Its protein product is CASSLDTAGAYNEQFF.

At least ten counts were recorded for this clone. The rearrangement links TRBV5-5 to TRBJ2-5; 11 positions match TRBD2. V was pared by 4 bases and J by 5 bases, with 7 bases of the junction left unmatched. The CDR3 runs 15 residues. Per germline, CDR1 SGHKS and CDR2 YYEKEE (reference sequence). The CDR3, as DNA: TGTGCCAGCAGCACCACTAGCGGGGGACCTGAGACCCAGTACTTC. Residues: CASSTTSGGPETQYF.

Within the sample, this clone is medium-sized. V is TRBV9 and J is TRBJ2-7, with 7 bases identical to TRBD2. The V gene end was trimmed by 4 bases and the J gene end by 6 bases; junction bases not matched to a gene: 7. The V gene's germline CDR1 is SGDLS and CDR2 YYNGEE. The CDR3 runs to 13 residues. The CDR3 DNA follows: TGTGCCAGCAGCCCTCGCGGGGGTGGCGAGCAGTACTTC. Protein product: CASSPRGGGEQYF. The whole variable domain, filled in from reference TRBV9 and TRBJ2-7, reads DSGVTQTPKHLITATGQRVTLRCSPRSGDLSVYWYQQSLDQGLQFLIQYYNGEERAKGNILERFSAQQFPDLHSELNLSSLELGDSALYFCASSPRGGGEQYFGPGTRLTVT.

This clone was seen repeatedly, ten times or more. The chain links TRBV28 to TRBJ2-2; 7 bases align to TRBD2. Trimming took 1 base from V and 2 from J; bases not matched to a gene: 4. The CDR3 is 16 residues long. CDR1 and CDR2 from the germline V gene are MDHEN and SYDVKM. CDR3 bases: TGTGCCAGCAGTTTATTAAGGGGACTAAACACCGGGGAGCTGTTTTTT. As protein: CASSLLRGLNTGELFF. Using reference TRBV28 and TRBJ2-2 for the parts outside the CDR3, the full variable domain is DVKVTQSSRYLVKRTGEKVFLECVQDMDHENMFWYRQDPGLGLRLIYFSYDVKMKEKGDIPEGYSVSREKKERFSLILESASTNQTSMYLCASSLLRGLNTGELFFGEGSRLTVL.

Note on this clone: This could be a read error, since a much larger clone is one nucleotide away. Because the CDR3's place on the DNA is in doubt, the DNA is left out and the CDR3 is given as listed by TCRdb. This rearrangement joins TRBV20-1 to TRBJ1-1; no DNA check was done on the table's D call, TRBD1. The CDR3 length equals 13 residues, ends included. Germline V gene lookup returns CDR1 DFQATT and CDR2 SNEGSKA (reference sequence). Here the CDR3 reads CSASWGGGTEASF.

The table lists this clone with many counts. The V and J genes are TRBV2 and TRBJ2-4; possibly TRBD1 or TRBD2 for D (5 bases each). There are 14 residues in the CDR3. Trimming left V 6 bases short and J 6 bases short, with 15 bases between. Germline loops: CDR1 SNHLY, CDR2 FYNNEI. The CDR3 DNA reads TGTGCCAGCAGGGAGAGGGGTGGATTAAACATTCAGTACTTC. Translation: CASRERGGLNIQYF.

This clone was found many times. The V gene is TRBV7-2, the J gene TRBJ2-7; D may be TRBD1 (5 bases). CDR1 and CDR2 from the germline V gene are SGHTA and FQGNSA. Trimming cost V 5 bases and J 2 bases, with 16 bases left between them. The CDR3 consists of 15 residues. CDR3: CASSIGAGNTYEQYF. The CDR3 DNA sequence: TGTGCCAGCAGCATAGGGGCAGGGAATACCTACGAGCAGTACTTC.

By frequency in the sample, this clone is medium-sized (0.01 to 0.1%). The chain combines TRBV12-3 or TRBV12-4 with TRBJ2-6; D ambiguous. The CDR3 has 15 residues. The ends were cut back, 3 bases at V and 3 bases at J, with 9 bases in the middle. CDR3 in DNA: TGTGCCAGCAGTTTTTTAGCTAATGGGGCCAACGTCCTGACTTTC. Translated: CASSFLANGANVLTF.

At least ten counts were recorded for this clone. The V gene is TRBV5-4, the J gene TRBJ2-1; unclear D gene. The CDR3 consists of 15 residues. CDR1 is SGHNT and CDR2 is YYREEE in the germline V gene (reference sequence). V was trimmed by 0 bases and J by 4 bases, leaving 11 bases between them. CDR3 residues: CASSLAQQLYNEQFF. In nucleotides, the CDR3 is TGTGCCAGCAGCTTGGCCCAACAGCTTTACAATGAGCAGTTCTTC.

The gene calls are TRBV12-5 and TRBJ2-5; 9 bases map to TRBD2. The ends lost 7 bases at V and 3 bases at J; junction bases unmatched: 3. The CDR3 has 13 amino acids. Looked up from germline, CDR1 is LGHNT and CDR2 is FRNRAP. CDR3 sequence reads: CASEASGEETQYF. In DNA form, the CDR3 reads TGTGCTAGTGAAGCTAGCGGGGAAGAGACCCAGTACTTC.

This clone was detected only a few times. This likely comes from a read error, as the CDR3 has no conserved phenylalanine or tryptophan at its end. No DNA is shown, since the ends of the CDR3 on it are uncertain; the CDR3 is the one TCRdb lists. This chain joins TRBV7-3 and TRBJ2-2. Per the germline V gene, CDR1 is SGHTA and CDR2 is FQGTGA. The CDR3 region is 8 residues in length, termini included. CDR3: CASSPSSG.

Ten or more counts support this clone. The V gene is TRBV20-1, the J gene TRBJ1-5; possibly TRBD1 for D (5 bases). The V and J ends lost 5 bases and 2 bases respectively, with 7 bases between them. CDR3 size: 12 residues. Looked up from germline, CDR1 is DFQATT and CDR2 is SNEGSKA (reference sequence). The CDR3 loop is CSAVQGNQPQHF. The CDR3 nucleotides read TGCAGTGCTGTACAGGGCAATCAGCCCCAGCATTTT.